The 15 T cell receptor beta chains presented below share a single source sample, sequenced in a study of CD8 T cells in Susac syndrome. RNA in amounts of roughly 0.45 to 1 ug was reverse transcribed with random hexamers. In TCRdb, the immunoSEQ multiplex PCR reads were re-called with MiXCR into one record per CDR3 protein. Of roughly 200,000 distinct CDR3 sequences listed, about 94% were seen once; the top ten hold under 0.095%. Sample: CD4+ T cells from PBMCs. These receptors were taken from a human donor with multiple sclerosis.

V usage is TRBV2 and J usage is TRBJ1-6; no clear D. The CDR3 runs to 15 residues. Trimming removed 6 bases at V and 3 bases at J, with 12 bases between. Looked up from germline, CDR1 is SNHLY and CDR2 is FYNNEI. This chain's CDR3 is CASRTSPVYNSPLHF. The CDR3 DNA is TGTGCCAGCAGGACCTCGCCGGTCTATAATTCACCCCTCCACTTT.

This chain joins TRBV9 and TRBJ2-4; 8 bases match TRBD1. V was clipped by 3 bases and J by 4 bases; unmatched bases: 9. Germline CDR1 and CDR2: SGDLS and YYNGEE. The CDR3 has 16 residues. The CDR3 bases are TGTGCCAGCAGCGAGTCGACAGGGGCCGCAAAAAACATTCAGTACTTC. It is translated as CASSESTGAAKNIQYF.

V usage is TRBV13 and J usage is TRBJ2-5; 10 bases line up with TRBD2. With 5 bases clipped from V and 2 bases from J, the junction kept 5 bases outside the gene matches. Germline-derived CDR1 and CDR2 are PRHDT and FYEKMQ (reference sequence). The CDR3 sequence is 15 residues long. CDR3 coding DNA: TGTGCCAGCAGCCAATTAGCGGGGGGTCAAGAGACCCAGTACTTC. Its translation is CASSQLAGGQETQYF.

The DNA for the CDR3 is TGTGCCAGCAGAGGGACAGCACTCGATCCCTACAATGAGCAGTTCTTC. The encoded protein is CASRGTALDPYNEQFF. V is TRBV2 and J is TRBJ2-1, with 7 bases identical to TRBD1. The CDR3 loop spans 16 amino acids. Germline V gene sequence: CDR1 SNHLY, CDR2 FYNNEI. V gave up 6 bases and J gave up 2 bases; unmatched junction bases: 10. The full variable domain, rest sourced from reference TRBV2 and TRBJ2-1, is EPEVTQTPSHQVTQMGQEVILRCVPISNHLYFYWYRQILGQKVEFLVSFYNNEISEKSEIFDDQFSVERPDGSNFTLKIRSTKLEDSAMYFCASRGTALDPYNEQFFGPGTRLTVL.

The chain uses TRBV6-2 or TRBV6-3 and TRBJ2-7, with a weak D call TRBD2 (5 bases). The germline gives CDR1 MNHEY, CDR2 SVGEGT. The V and J ends lost 6 bases and 3 bases respectively, with 12 bases between them. The CDR3 totals 13 residues. The chain's CDR3 is CASRDWLDYEQYF. The CDR3 DNA sequence: TGTGCCAGCAGGGACTGGCTCGACTACGAGCAGTACTTC.

This chain links TRBV7-2 with TRBJ2-3; D unresolved. CDR3 size: 14 residues. From germline, CDR1 is SGHTA and CDR2 FQGNSA. Trimming pared 7 bases from V and 0 bases from J, leaving 11 bases between. The chain's CDR3 is CASTQFVSTDTQYF. The CDR3 coding sequence is TGTGCCAGCACCCAGTTTGTCAGCACAGATACGCAGTATTTT.

The rearrangement uses TRBV12-3 or TRBV12-4 and TRBJ2-5; 11 positions agree with TRBD2. The CDR3 has 17 amino acids. V shed 7 bases, J shed 1 base, and the junction held 11 bases outside the gene matches. This CDR3 reads CASTPTGLAGLQETQYF. CDR3 coding DNA: TGTGCCAGCACCCCCACCGGACTAGCGGGCCTCCAAGAGACCCAGTACTTC.

With respect to this clonotype: A junction end diverges from the germline sequence, so it may reflect a read error. The rearrangement uses TRBV20-1 and TRBJ2-7; 7 nucleotides agree with TRBD1. CDR1 and CDR2 (germline): DFQATT, SNEGSKA (reference sequence). This CDR3 contains 14 residues. The chain's CDR3 is CSARGVTGTHEQYF. Here the CDR3 DNA reads TGCAGTGCCAGAGGGGTGACAGGGACCCACGAGCAGTACTTC.

This sequence joins TRBV28 and TRBJ2-3, with 8 bases lining up with TRBD1. There are 15 residues in the CDR3. Per germline, CDR1 MDHEN and CDR2 SYDVKM. J gave up 5 bases and V 7 bases, and 11 bases lay outside the gene matches. CDR3 sequence reads: CASIPSGGRGDTQYF. The CDR3 bases are TGTGCCAGCATTCCCTCAGGGGGCAGGGGAGATACGCAGTATTTT.

This clonotype was counted a single time. The chain has TRBV20-1 and TRBJ2-2; D may be TRBD2 (5 bases). Germline assignment: CDR1 DFQATT and CDR2 SNEGSKA (reference sequence). There are 14 residues in the CDR3. Trimming took off 6 bases at V and 2 bases at J, with 13 bases between the two ends. The CDR3 loop is CSASRRENTGELFF. Here the CDR3 DNA reads TGCAGTGCGTCCCGCCGGGAAAACACCGGGGAGCTGTTTTTT.

V and J are TRBV4-2 and TRBJ1-6, with a tentative D call TRBD1 (5 bases). The CDR3 contains 17 residues. The germline V gene encodes CDR1 LGHNA and CDR2 YNFKEQ. Trimming took 0 bases from V and 10 from J, leaving 19 bases between them. The CDR3 coding sequence is TGTGCCAGCAGCCAAGATTCTGGGGAGGGGCGGGGGTCACCCCTCCACTTT. It yields the protein CASSQDSGEGRGSPLHF.

The chain uses TRBV7-2 and TRBJ2-7, with D possibly TRBD2 on 5 matching bases. There are 13 residues in the CDR3. Germline V gene lookup returns CDR1 SGHTA and CDR2 FQGNSA. The germline V and J ends were trimmed by 5 bases and 4 bases, with 12 bases remaining between them. Here the CDR3 reads CASSGLTGYEQYF. Written as DNA, the CDR3 is TGTGCCAGCAGCGGGCTCACGGGGTACGAGCAGTACTTC. Looking up the rest from reference TRBV7-2 and TRBJ2-7 gives the full variable domain: GAGVSQSPSNKVTEKGKDVELRCDPISGHTALYWYRQSLGQGLEFLIYFQGNSAPDKSGLPSDRFSAERTGGSVSTLTIQRTQQEDSAVYLCASSGLTGYEQYFGPGTRLTVT.

The chain uses TRBV20-1 and TRBJ2-1; D is ambiguous. The V end was cut by 0 bases, the J end by 0 bases, with 12 bases between. CDR3 size: 16 residues. The V gene's germline CDR1 is DFQATT and CDR2 SNEGSKA (reference sequence). The CDR3 region is CSARDLSAGSYNEQFF. The DNA for the CDR3 is TGCAGTGCTAGAGATCTTTCAGCCGGCTCCTACAATGAGCAGTTCTTC.

This clonotype was seen a few times. The chain recombines TRBV19 with TRBJ2-7; 7 nucleotides align to TRBD1. The length of the CDR3 is 13 residues. Trimming took 8 bases from V and 3 from J; bases not matched to a gene: 7. Germline assignment: CDR1 LNHDA and CDR2 SQIVND (reference sequence). The CDR3 DNA follows: TGTGCCAGTTCCCGGGACAGAGACTACGAGCAGTACTTC. Translating it yields CASSRDRDYEQYF.

As to this clonotype: One end of the junction does not line up with germline, which may come from a read error. This chain links TRBV6-1 with TRBJ2-1; D perhaps matches TRBD1 (6 bases). This CDR3 is built from 12 residues. CDR1 and CDR2 from the germline V gene are MNHNS and SASEGT. The CDR3 protein is CASTLPGDTRVF. The CDR3 DNA reads as TGTGCCAGCACACTACCAGGGGATACTCGTGTCTTC.